The next 5 T cell receptor beta chains were all read from a single sample in a study of Graves' ophthalmopathy and Graves' hyperthyroidism. Amplification targeted the TCR beta CDR3 regions, with RNA transcripts as the source material. An initial RT-PCR round employing HTBI primers preceded a second-round multiplex PCR. Via MiXCR, TCRdb re-called the multiplex PCR reads, giving one row per CDR3 protein. The sample lists roughly 610,000 distinct CDR3 sequences, about a fifth occurring once. The sequencing input was peripheral blood. These receptors all stem from a woman younger than 30 with stable Graves' hyperthyroidism. Some clones in this sample may be carry-over from other donors' samples.

Ten or more counts support this clonotype. J is TRBJ1-1 and V is TRBV5-6, with a possible D match to TRBD1 (5 bases). Germline V lookup: CDR1 SGHDT, CDR2 YYEEEE. This CDR3 region has 15 residues. V was cut by 4 bases and J by 0 bases, with 13 bases left in between. The CDR3 sequence is CASSPPGTVNTEAFF. CDR3 bases: TGTGCCAGCAGCCCACCTGGGACGGTGAACACTGAAGCTTTCTTT.

This chain joins TRBV25-1 and TRBJ2-7; the match to TRBD2 covers 10 bases. CDR3 length equals 17 residues. The V gene end was trimmed by 2 bases and the J gene end by 4 bases; junction bases not matched to a gene: 11. CDR1 and CDR2 from the germline V gene are MGHDK and SYGVNS. The CDR3 coding sequence is TGTGCCAGCAGTGAAGAGGGTAGAACTAGCGGGGCATACGAGCAGTACTTC. It is translated as CASSEEGRTSGAYEQYF.

This clonotype was recorded many times. The chain links TRBV4-1 to TRBJ1-1; no reliable D call. The V and J ends lost 8 bases and 0 bases respectively, with 10 bases between them. The V gene's germline CDR1 is MGHRA and CDR2 YSYEKL. The CDR3 length is 13 residues. CDR3 DNA: TGCGCCAGCCGCCGAATCATGAACACTGAAGCTTTCTTT. This translates into CASRRIMNTEAFF.

The chain has TRBV28 and TRBJ2-3, with TRBD2 identical over 12 bases. V was clipped by 3 bases and J by 3 bases; unmatched bases: 7. CDR3 size: 17 residues. Germline-derived CDR1 and CDR2 are MDHEN and SYDVKM. Here the CDR3 reads CASSFVPSGRGTDTQYF. CDR3 bases: TGTGCCAGCAGTTTTGTGCCTAGCGGGAGGGGGACAGATACGCAGTATTTT. Complete variable domain (other parts from reference TRBV28 and TRBJ2-3): DVKVTQSSRYLVKRTGEKVFLECVQDMDHENMFWYRQDPGLGLRLIYFSYDVKMKEKGDIPEGYSVSREKKERFSLILESASTNQTSMYLCASSFVPSGRGTDTQYFGPGTRLTVL.

The chain links TRBV15 to TRBJ1-5; D is uncertain. CDR1 LNHNV and CDR2 YYDKDF come from the germline V gene (reference sequence). Trimming shortened V by 0 bases and J by 7 bases, and 4 bases separated the two germline ends. There are 12 residues in the CDR3. The CDR3 sequence is CATSRDTQPQHF. CDR3 in DNA: TGTGCCACCAGCAGAGATACCCAGCCCCAGCATTTT.